This TCR beta chain was profiled in a study of early T cells in non-severe SARS-CoV-2 infection. In the study overall: Sequencing input comprised bulk RNA from unsorted whole blood; chain pairing was not available. Overall study findings and caveats: VDJdb-based annotation leaned toward anti-spike CD8 responses and missed private and CD4 specificities.

With regard to this clonotype: The antigen remains unidentified.

The V gene end was trimmed by 6 bases and the J gene end by 2 bases; junction bases not matched to a gene: 12. This CDR3 contains 18 residues. Per germline, CDR1 MNHEY and CDR2 SVGAGI. Tagging with unique molecular identifiers was applied to individual cDNA molecules. A single record per CDR3 protein comes from TCRdb applying MiXCR to the 5' RACE reads. The table shows about 49,000 distinct CDR3 sequences, with approximately 12% occurring only once. The V gene is TRBV6-5, the J gene TRBJ2-1; TRBD2 matches 11 bases. This clonotype was obtained from an adult who was a healthcare worker with PCR-confirmed SARS-CoV-2 infection or an uninfected control (not recorded which). This sample comprised whole blood, obtained at baseline. The CDR3 DNA reads as TGTGCCAGCAGCCCCCCTCTGACTAGCGGGAAGGCCTACAATGAGCAGTTCTTC. Protein sequence: CASSPPLTSGKAYNEQFF.